The present T cell receptor beta chain was sequenced within a study of cytomegalovirus exposure and HLA in healthy donors (dated by TCRdb to about 2017). The study in broad terms: An earlier analysis of several hundred of the donors reported 276 Gb of sequence data and around 110 million unique TCR beta sequences obtained from around 190 million T cells. About 280 gigabases of sequencing data and tens of millions of unique TCR sequences were included in an early release covering about 700 HLA-typed donors. Of the roughly 430 genotyped donors, over 65% fell in the genetic ancestry cluster associated with self-reported Caucasian donors. The study aimed to test whether signatures of past pathogen exposure could be identified by cataloging public T cell receptors. The study profiled the T cell repertoires of 500 to 800 subjects by immunosequencing and related them to cytomegalovirus serostatus. A separate validation cohort of 100 to 150 different subjects was used in addition to the roughly 620-subject first cohort. High-throughput TCR immunosequencing, statistical association of individual TCRs with disease status, and machine learning were combined to predict cytomegalovirus infection status. A later analysis re-examined previously published TCR beta repertoires from roughly 720 donors and added high-resolution HLA genotyping to investigate patterns of TCR occurrence. Rather than drawing on any new phenotypic data, the later analysis identified candidate immune exposures from TCR beta sequences and the way those sequences occurred across donors. To decide whether each TCR beta V gene segment behaved as functional or pseudogenic, an earlier analysis of nearly 600 of the donors relied on high-throughput TCR beta sequencing. Donor age, sex, ethnicity and CMV serostatus were compiled together with the repertoire data. A later genetic analysis used genome-wide SNP genotypes for about 55% of the 666 donors, treating that subset as a discovery cohort. All discovery cohort repertoires had been generated on a single sequencing platform. Class I and class II HLA loci were covered by the typing at four-digit resolution. Typing coverage differed by locus: A, B, C, DRB1 and DQB1 were typed in about 620-630 donors, DQA1 in 500 to 550, DPA1 in around 610, and DPB1 in 450 to 480. Because of strong linkage in the cohort, roughly five DR-DQ haplotypes were treated as single units for association and clustering. Among a few hundred genotyped donors of the cohort, an average of approximately 240,000 unique TCR beta nucleotide sequences were sequenced per donor, roughly 20% of them non-productive.

The cohort comprised hundreds of healthy bone marrow donors. At the time of sampling, all cohort members were nominally healthy, though unrecorded immune exposures were likely present. The donor tested CMV seropositive, placing the donor among the 289 seropositive members of the cohort. Every donor gave a peripheral blood sample, and the peripheral blood mononuclear cells from that sample were used for TCR beta sequencing. Genomic DNA was extracted from the blood cell samples with the Qiagen DNeasy Blood Extraction Kit. From a lookup of the germline V gene, CDR1 and CDR2 are MDHEN and SYDVKM. Relative to germline, V is 6 bases shorter and J is 6 bases shorter, with 21 bases between their ends. The CDR3 starts with the cysteine, ends with the phenylalanine, and has 15 residues. Just the 45-base CDR3 DNA is kept, in frame starting at base 1. As to this clone: Its specific antigen is unknown. No much larger clone is present one base from it, and per-base qualities are unavailable.

Libraries came from the immunoSEQ multiplex PCR assay. A mixture of 60 forward primers for TCR Vbeta segments and 13 reverse primers for TCR Jbeta segments was used in the multiplex PCR. The CDR3 region of rearranged TCR beta genes was amplified from genomic DNA with a multiplex PCR assay. On the Illumina HiSeq System, the amplified TCR beta libraries were sequenced as 87-base-pair reads. The authors' pipeline ran thus. A later analysis tallied roughly 76 million unique TCR beta chains across the 666 repertoires, and some 10 million of those chains were shared by two or more donors. To remove PCR and sequencing errors, raw reads were error-corrected and collapsed into unique sequences using a nearest-neighbor algorithm that merged closely related sequences. CDR3 sequences were aligned to IMGT reference sequences to assign V, D and J gene segments. For a sequence to be retained, a match of at least six nucleotides to both a V gene segment and a J gene segment was required. Rearrangements were called productive when the CDR3 lacked stop codons and stayed in frame with V and J; all others were non-productive. CDR3 was defined by IMGT convention, running from the second conserved V-encoded cysteine to the conserved J-encoded phenylalanine. Sequences without an unambiguous match to a single V gene segment were excluded from the earlier analysis of a few hundred of the donors. An earlier analysis of fewer than 650 of the donors classified V segments as functional when productive rearrangements were above 56.7% and as segregating when the standard deviation between donors was above 5%. A statistical classification framework was developed to diagnose cytomegalovirus status using the catalog of TCR beta chain sequences. In a later analysis, V and J genes were assigned by comparing TCR nucleotide sequences against IMGT/GENE-DB human TR gene sequences. Using the TCRdist pipeline, a later analysis assigned CDR3 sequences along with most-parsimonious VDJ recombination scenarios. A later analysis defined each TCR beta chain by its CDR3 amino acid sequence plus V-gene family, and excluded reads lacking a unique V-gene family. A later analysis removed roughly 590 highly shared, low-generation-probability nucleotide sequences to deal with suspected cross-contamination and a sequencing artifact. In a later analysis, a clonal expansion index was calculated for each public chain from normalized within-repertoire ranks of inferred template counts. A later analysis computed generation probabilities with a VDJ recombination model fitted to out-of-frame rearrangements, and checked the results against IGoR. In a later analysis, TCR-TCR, TCR-HLA and TCR-CMV co-occurrence was scored with hypergeometric tests, and a repertoire-size bias correction was applied to TCR pairs. A later analysis estimated false discovery rates by permuting HLA or CMV assignments 20 times. In a later analysis, co-occurring TCRs were grouped using DBSCAN, and TCRdist sequence similarity was added for clustering within HLA-allele-positive subsets. For co-occurrence clustering, repertoires with fewer than 30,000 or more than 120,000 public chains were excluded, along with a handful of repertoires with anomalous nucleotide sharing. As stored in TCRdb, this immuneACCESS dataset retains in-frame rearrangements with V and J assigned. A fraction of the clones does not appear; measured against another copy, unresolved V genes explain less than half of the discrepancy, and the remainder lacks a known reason. The V and J calls and clone size are taken from that table; D and trimming were inferred from the DNA. The sample profile shows about 180,000 clones; over 75% of them were found once. 6.3% of the sample goes to the ten largest clones.

Broader findings and caveats from the paper: In an earlier analysis of 500 to 650 of the donors, most TCR beta V segments appeared in productive rearrangements about 87% or about 30% of the time, broadly matching IMGT annotations. At a false discovery rate of 0.05, a later analysis linked 15,000 to 20,000 TCR beta sequences to specific HLA alleles. In a later genetic analysis, fewer N-insertions in productive TCRs were reported among donors in an Asian-associated ancestry cluster than the approximately 630-donor mean. The classifier was reported to diagnose cytomegalovirus status with high specificity and sensitivity in both the original cohort and the validation cohort. Because counts were too low, roughly 17 rarely observed V segments, including chromosome 9 orphons, were left out of the earlier analysis of about 500 of the donors. It was suggested by the authors that the approach could potentially be generalized to other disease states and immunological phenotypes. Presence/absence analyses assumed roughly uniform sequencing depth across donors, an assumption that may not hold. Because the 87-base-pair reads could not distinguish some IMGT-functional V segments, including TRBV6-2 and TRBV6-3, those segments were excluded. In a later analysis, most CMV-associated TCR beta chains were found to appear HLA-restricted, with HLA associations seemingly driven largely by CMV exposure. In a later analysis, several top co-occurrence clusters were reported to appear linked to parvovirus B19, influenza, CMV and Epstein-Barr virus. A further reported finding was that TCR beta sequences accurately predicted the HLA-A and HLA-B alleles for most subjects in the first cohort. In a later analysis, the rate of TCR association differed among HLA loci, with DRB1 alleles having the most associated TCRs and HLA-C alleles having the fewest. The study listed 150 to 200 TCR beta chains as associated with cytomegalovirus. For the cohort, immune exposure information was limited to CMV serostatus. A few of the identified cytomegalovirus-associated TCR beta chains were confirmed in vitro to be specific for cytomegalovirus antigens. Linkage disequilibrium might explain the correlated functional status among segregating V segments, but an unknown experimental factor could not be ruled out. Compared with equally common non-associated chains, HLA-associated TCR beta chains in a later analysis were more clonally expanded and had lower generation probabilities. A cluster of highly shared sequence variants was judged likely to represent a technical artifact of the sequencing pipeline. Assigning TCR associations to individual alleles was difficult when HLA alleles, especially DR and DQ, strongly co-occurred. This cohort had only TCR beta chains sequenced, and the lack of alpha or paired-chain data limited which features could be detected. A later genetic analysis associated a missense DCLRE1C variant with V-gene and J-gene trimming of TCR beta chains, and an independent cohort replicated the association. Because HLA typing was unavailable for some donors at each locus, only the typed subset was used in association tests. Most TCR sequences were observed very rarely across donors, whereas some public TCRs were present in many individuals.

The sequencing input was PBMCs. This TCR derives from a man aged 35-49 years in good health and CMV-seropositive. This sequence uses TRBV28 and TRBJ2-7; 6 matching bases give a weak D call of TRBD2. The DNA sequence is as follows: TGTGCCAGCAGGGGGCCCGGCGGGATCCCTGGCGAGCAGTACTTC. Its coded protein is CASRGPGGIPGEQYF.